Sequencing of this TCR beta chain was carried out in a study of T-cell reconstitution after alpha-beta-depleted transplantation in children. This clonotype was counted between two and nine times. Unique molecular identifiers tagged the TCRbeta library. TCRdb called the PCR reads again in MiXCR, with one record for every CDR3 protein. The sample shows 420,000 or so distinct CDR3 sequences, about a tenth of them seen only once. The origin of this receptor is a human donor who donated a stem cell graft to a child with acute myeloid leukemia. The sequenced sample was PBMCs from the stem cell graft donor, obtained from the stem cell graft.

CDR3 region: CASSKGQGVDTGELFF. CDR3 bases: TGTGCCAGCAGTAAGGGACAGGGGGTAGACACCGGGGAGCTGTTTTTT. V is TRBV6-1 and J is TRBJ2-2, with 11 bases lining up with TRBD1. Germline V gene data show CDR1 as MNHNS and CDR2 as SASEGT. The CDR3 length is 16 residues. The trim removed 5 bases at V and 3 bases at J, leaving 5 bases unmatched.